Reported below is one T cell receptor (beta chain). Its cognate antigen has yet to be identified. Base qualities are missing; no much larger clone stands one base away. CDR3 length: 15 amino acids, cysteine to phenylalanine. This entry keeps only the CDR3 DNA: 45 bases, framed from base 1. The junction shows trimming of 3 bases on V and 0 bases on J, plus 8 bases between the germline ends. Looking up the germline V gene yields CDR1 MDHEN and CDR2 SYDVKM. Donors were healthy HIV-negative adults with no recently reported acute infections or vaccinations. Only Caucasian adults living in Nashville, Tennessee, USA were represented among the donors. CD4+ T cells were enriched by magnetic negative selection, after which naive cells were positively selected on CD45RA and the negative fraction was taken as the memory subset. Blood was obtained by leukapheresis, after which PBMCs were separated by Ficoll-Histopaque density gradient centrifugation and cryopreserved in liquid nitrogen vapor phase. Analytical flow cytometry was used to check the purity and quantity of each magnetically sorted T cell population. Each sorted fraction had its genomic DNA isolated and then quantified by UV absorbance on a Nanodrop 2000c.

This sample was included in a study of shared clonotypes between healthy human individuals (dated by TCRdb to about 2020). General notes on the study: The cohort comprised a couple of women and a few men aged 18 to 49 years. The study deeply sequenced blood TCR repertoires of five healthy adults to estimate repertoire size and the extent of clonotype sharing between individuals. For each donor, CD4 naive and CD4 memory were each given three plates, CD8 naive was given two plates, and CD8 memory was given one plate. Per donor, leukapheresis produced somewhere between about 0.8 and 9.5 billion PBMCs. Libraries were prepared and TCR repertoires were sequenced by different laboratories using diverse techniques, in order to increase sequencing depth and limit assay-specific biases. Study-wide conclusions, independent of this receptor: Higher generation probabilities were observed for clonotypes shared by all four sorted-subset donors than for non-shared clonotypes. Approximately 5% of naive CD4, around 3.6% of naive CD8, approximately 2.2% of memory CD4, and over 0.35% of memory CD8 clonotypes were shared across several donors. Estimated clonotype richness was generally larger for naive than for memory subsets. Rarefaction of sorted-subset datasets indicated incomplete sequencing despite the large sequencing depth. Pairwise subsampling led to the expectation that sequencing depth would affect the degree of clonotype sharing among donors. Only blood was sampled, and tissue TCR repertoires likely differ from those in blood. Because the study included a small number of donors, the genetic and exposure-history diversity represented was limited.

TCR CDR3 regions were amplified from genomic DNA by multiplex PCR using the deep immunoSEQ assay. For each cell subset, the extracted genomic DNA was distributed evenly across all wells of several immunoSEQ 96-well plates, and each plate served as one replicate. For sorted subsets, around 200 ng genomic DNA, equal to 25,000 to 35,000 T cell genomes, was loaded into each replicate PCR. Purified libraries were quantified with a Qubit 3.0 fluorometer, sized on a Bioanalyzer 2100, and re-quantified with the KAPA Library Quantification kit. Each immunoSEQ 96-well plate was sequenced on its own single-read 150-cycle Illumina NextSeq 550 flow cell. The paper's data handling went like this. Because only junctional sequences without quality scores were contained in the immunoSEQ output, filtering matching that applied to full-length reads could not be performed. To assign V/J genes and CDR3, sequences were annotated using PyIR, a Python wrapper for IgBLAST v1.9, with IMGT germline references. Reads with weak V/J assignments (E-value above 1e-6), missing CDR3, stop codons, out-of-frame junctions, or ambiguous translated residues were removed. A V3J clonotype was defined by an identical inferred V gene, J gene, and CDR3 amino acid sequence. Percentage overlap between repertoires was calculated by dividing the number of shared unique clonotypes by the size of the smaller repertoire. Repertoire richness was assessed with RTK rarefaction, the Chao1 estimator, and Recon v2.1 estimates of unobserved clonotypes. For all TCRbeta clonotypes obtained by the gDNA method from a few donors, generation probabilities were computed with OLGA. TCRdb mirrors the immuneACCESS table, restricted to in-frame sequences. Some clones are absent from its copies; in checked studies, under half trace to an unresolved V gene, and the reason for the others is unknown. V, J and clone size reflect that table, while D and trimming were determined from the DNA. Within this sample are about 600,000 clones, with about 97% of them counted one time only. About 0.06% of the sample belongs to the ten largest clones.

The chain joins TRBV28 to TRBJ1-4; a tentative D match to TRBD1 spans 5 bases. The clonotype comes from a woman aged 25 to 39 in good health. The sample was naive CD4+ T cells sorted from blood. In light of the paper, this sample's cell subset or site label describes: CD45RA+ positively selected. The DNA sequence is TGTGCCAGCAGTTTTGTGGGGGCAACTAATGAAAAACTGTTTTTT. This is translated as CASSFVGATNEKLFF.